The 24 T cell receptor beta chains given below trace back to one sample, sequenced in a study of OX40 agonist ivuxolimab in advanced cancers. The table came from immunoSEQ multiplex PCR; TCRdb's copy has only in-frame clones and leaves some out. In the table there are approximately 94,000 clones, around 80% of which are singletons. The material was CD4+ or CD8+ T cells sorted from blood, obtained in a trial of the OX40 agonist ivuxolimab. These receptor sequences come from an adult with an advanced solid tumor such as melanoma, head and neck, liver or kidney cancer.

The sample holds one count of this clone. J is TRBJ2-1 and V is TRBV28; D perhaps matches TRBD2 (5 bases). Germline CDR1 MDHEN, CDR2 SYDVKM. This CDR3 is built from 15 residues. Deletions cut 5 bases from V and 3 bases from J, with 14 bases between. The CDR3 loop is CASSPHQDFYNEQFF. In DNA form, the CDR3 reads TGTGCCAGCAGTCCTCACCAGGACTTCTACAATGAGCAGTTCTTC. The whole variable domain, remainder taken from reference TRBV28 and TRBJ2-1, is DVKVTQSSRYLVKRTGEKVFLECVQDMDHENMFWYRQDPGLGLRLIYFSYDVKMKEKGDIPEGYSVSREKKERFSLILESASTNQTSMYLCASSPHQDFYNEQFFGPGTRLTVL.

This rearrangement joins TRBV12-5 to TRBJ2-1; 13 nucleotides line up with TRBD2. Germline values: CDR1 LGHNT, CDR2 FRNRAP. The V gene end was trimmed by 1 base and the J gene end by 5 bases; junction bases not matched to a gene: 11. CDR3 size: 19 residues. CDR3 in DNA: TGTGCTAGTGGTTTGGATTACCGGACTAGCGGGGGAGCACACAATGAGCAGTTCTTC. Protein product: CASGLDYRTSGGAHNEQFF.

The gene calls are TRBV30 and TRBJ1-6; 7 nucleotides align to TRBD1. The CDR3 contains 14 residues. Unmatched junction bases numbered 7, after V lost 2 bases and J lost 9 bases. Per germline, CDR1 GTSNPN and CDR2 SVGIG (reference sequence). For the CDR3, the DNA is TGTGCCTGGAGTCCACAGGGGAGGGTTTCACCCCTCCACTTT. Translation gives CAWSPQGRVSPLHF.

This chain joins TRBV7-6 and TRBJ2-5; a possible D gene is TRBD2 (6 bases). Trimming cost V 5 bases and J 5 bases, with 6 bases left between them. Germline V gene data show CDR1 as SGHVS and CDR2 as FNYEAQ. This CDR3 contains 11 residues. CDR3 nucleotides: TGTGCCAGCAGCGGGGGGGAGACCCAGTACTTC. It yields the protein CASSGGETQYF.

This chain connects TRBV11-1 to TRBJ1-1; perhaps TRBD1 as D (5 bases). V dropped 2 bases and J dropped 3 bases, with 10 bases sitting between them. From germline, CDR1 is SGHAT and CDR2 FQDESV (reference sequence). The CDR3 extends over 14 amino acids. The CDR3 sequence is CASSLRRGDTEAFF. The DNA of the CDR3 is TGTGCCAGCAGCTTAAGGAGGGGAGACACTGAAGCTTTCTTT.

V usage is TRBV7-9 and J usage is TRBJ2-1; no reliable D call. Germline-derived CDR1 and CDR2 are SEHNR and FQNEAQ (reference sequence). The CDR3 is 15 residues long. Trimming shortened V by 5 bases and J by 5 bases, and 16 bases separated the two germline ends. In DNA form, the CDR3 reads TGTGCCAGCAGCCCACCCCATGGAAAAGACAATGAGCAGTTCTTC. The encoded protein is CASSPPHGKDNEQFF.

This chain links TRBV19 with TRBJ2-3; D is uncertain. Trimming took 6 bases from V and 0 from J, leaving 4 bases between them. This CDR3 is built from 12 residues. Germline CDR1 reads LNHDA; CDR2 reads SQIVND (reference sequence). The chain's CDR3 is CASRTSTDTQYF. The CDR3 DNA is TGTGCCAGTAGGACTAGCACAGATACGCAGTATTTT.

The chain couples TRBV5-1 to TRBJ2-2, with 14 bases fitting TRBD2. Germline trimming cut 3 bases from V and 1 base from J; bases unmatched to any gene: 5. The CDR3 spans 18 residues. CDR1 SGHRS and CDR2 YFSETQ come from the germline V gene. The chain's CDR3 is CASSSGLAGAWNTGELFF. CDR3 bases: TGCGCCAGCAGCTCGGGACTAGCGGGGGCCTGGAACACCGGGGAGCTGTTTTTT.

This chain links TRBV6-5 with TRBJ1-2, with 9 bases fitting TRBD1. From germline, CDR1 is MNHEY and CDR2 SVGAGI. The CDR3 covers 14 residues. Germline trimming cut 6 bases from V and 8 bases from J; bases unmatched to any gene: 10. The CDR3 DNA reads TGTGCCAGCAGGGCGGGACAGGGTAGTTGGGGCTACACCTTC. This codes for CASRAGQGSWGYTF.

J is TRBJ2-5 and V is TRBV5-1; TRBD2 agrees at 9 bases. Germline V lookup: CDR1 SGHRS, CDR2 YFSETQ. This CDR3 is 15 amino acids long. V was pared by 0 bases and J by 2 bases, with 2 bases of the junction left unmatched. CDR3 nucleotides: TGCGCCAGCAGCTTGGATCTAGCGGGGCAAGAGACCCAGTACTTC. It translates to CASSLDLAGQETQYF.

The J gene is TRBJ2-5, the V gene TRBV19, with 7 nucleotides matching TRBD1. CDR1 and CDR2 (germline): LNHDA, SQIVND (reference sequence). The CDR3 covers 14 residues. Unmatched junction bases numbered 3, after V lost 0 bases and J lost 5 bases. CDR3 in amino acids: CASSIEGQKETQYF. The CDR3 nucleotides read TGTGCCAGTAGTATAGAGGGACAGAAGGAGACCCAGTACTTC.

This chain uses TRBV4-2 with TRBJ2-3; 10 positions match TRBD2. CDR1 and CDR2 from the germline V gene are LGHNA and YNFKEQ. The CDR3 is 18 residues long. With V trimmed by 0 bases and J by 2 bases, 8 bases remained unmatched. The DNA for the CDR3 is TGTGCCAGCAGCCAAGATCGGTCTAGCGGGGGCTACACAGATACGCAGTATTTT. This sequence encodes CASSQDRSSGGYTDTQYF.

This clone was detected a few times. The rearrangement links TRBV29-1 to TRBJ1-4; 9 bases line up with TRBD1. With 5 bases clipped from V and 8 bases from J, the junction kept 6 bases outside the gene matches. CDR3 size: 13 residues. Germline assignment: CDR1 SQVTM and CDR2 ANQGSEA. The CDR3 nucleotides are TGCAGCGTTCAGCGGGGGACAGGGGAAAAACTGTTTTTT. Its translation: CSVQRGTGEKLFF.

This chain uses TRBV7-2 with TRBJ1-2, with 8 nucleotides matching TRBD1. V was pared by 1 base and J by 4 bases, with 5 bases of the junction left unmatched. The CDR3 runs 15 residues. In germline, CDR1 is SGHTA, CDR2 FQGNSA. CDR3 nucleotide sequence: TGTGCCAGCAGCTTAGGGCCAGGGGGCGCCTATGGCTACACCTTC. This gives the protein CASSLGPGGAYGYTF.

The rearrangement joins TRBV5-6 to TRBJ2-5; D is uncertain. Trimming took off 6 bases at V and 5 bases at J, with 11 bases between the two ends. The germline V gene encodes CDR1 SGHDT and CDR2 YYEEEE. This CDR3 spans 12 amino acids. The CDR3 bases are TGTGCCAGCAACACTGCACTGGAGACCCAGTACTTC. It translates to CASNTALETQYF.

The V gene is TRBV5-1, the J gene TRBJ2-7; 8 bases agree with TRBD1. This CDR3 is built from 16 residues. The germline V gene has CDR1 SGHRS and CDR2 YFSETQ. The ends lost 0 bases at V and 2 bases at J; junction bases unmatched: 7. The CDR3 sequence is CASSLDGQGATYEQYF. DNA for the CDR3: TGCGCCAGCAGCTTGGATGGGCAGGGGGCAACCTACGAGCAGTACTTC.

J is TRBJ1-1 and V is TRBV29-1, with TRBD1 as a possible D gene (6 bases). The V gene lost 0 bases and the J gene lost 6 bases, with 20 bases spanning the gap. CDR1 and CDR2 from the germline V gene are SQVTM and ANQGSEA. This CDR3 is built from 16 residues. CDR3 amino acids: CSVEDLQQGFTAEAFF. CDR3 DNA: TGCAGCGTTGAAGATCTTCAGCAGGGGTTCACCGCTGAAGCTTTCTTT.

The chain couples TRBV6-1 to TRBJ2-2; D might be TRBD1 (6 bases). V was cut by 1 base and J by 5 bases, with 11 bases left in between. Germline CDR1 reads MNHNS; CDR2 reads SASEGT. The CDR3 runs 15 residues. CDR3: CASSEVRTETGELFF. CDR3 nucleotide sequence: TGTGCCAGCAGTGAAGTTAGGACAGAGACCGGGGAGCTGTTTTTT.

This chain links TRBV7-9 with TRBJ2-3; perhaps TRBD1 as D (5 bases). Germline V gene sequence: CDR1 SEHNR, CDR2 FQNEAQ (reference sequence). V shed 3 bases and J shed 3 bases, with 10 bases lying between them. This CDR3 has 14 residues. CDR3 region: CASSFSAGTDTQYF. The CDR3 nucleotides read TGTGCCAGCAGCTTTTCTGCAGGGACAGATACGCAGTATTTT.

J is TRBJ2-1 and V is TRBV4-3; a possible D gene is TRBD1 (6 bases). This CDR3 has 16 amino acids. Germline CDR1 and CDR2: LGHNA and YSLEER. Deletions cut 4 bases from V and 7 bases from J, with 20 bases between. Here the CDR3 DNA reads TGCGCCAGCAGCCTCGGACGAGTACAGGGTAGGAATGAGCAGTTCTTC. It is translated as CASSLGRVQGRNEQFF.

The chain employs TRBV6-5 and TRBJ2-7, with 7 nucleotides matching TRBD1. The trim removed 8 bases at V and 5 bases at J, leaving 3 bases unmatched. The CDR3 is 11 residues long. In germline, CDR1 is MNHEY, CDR2 SVGAGI. The CDR3 nucleotides are TGTGCCAGCCTAGGACAGGACGAGCAGTACGTC. Translating it yields CASLGQDEQYV.

The V gene is TRBV5-1, the J gene TRBJ1-3; maybe TRBD1 (6 bases). CDR1 is SGHRS, CDR2 YFSETQ, per germline. This CDR3 spans 13 amino acids. The V end was cut by 4 bases, the J end by 4 bases, with 9 bases between. The CDR3 is CASSVTGGNTIYF. The CDR3, as DNA: TGCGCCAGCAGCGTCACAGGGGGAAACACCATATATTTT.

This chain joins TRBV4-1 and TRBJ2-6, with TRBD1 matching over 7 bases. Germline CDR1 reads MGHRA; CDR2 reads YSYEKL. The CDR3 spans 15 residues. Germline trimming cut 6 bases from V and 1 base from J; bases unmatched to any gene: 3. The CDR3 region is CASRQGPSGANVLTF. Written as DNA, the CDR3 is TGCGCCAGCAGACAGGGGCCGTCTGGGGCCAACGTCCTGACTTTC.

Worth noting for this clone: This may be a read error: a much more frequent sequence differs by one nucleotide. The chain is built from TRBV11-3 and TRBJ2-5; unclear D gene. The germline V gene encodes CDR1 SGHNT and CDR2 YENEEA. The CDR3 extends over 11 amino acids. The V end lost 1 base, the J end lost 4 bases, and 1 base lay between the germline ends. The CDR3 loop reads CASSLGETQYF. The CDR3, as DNA: TGTGCCAGCAGCTTAGGAGAGACCCAGTACTTC.